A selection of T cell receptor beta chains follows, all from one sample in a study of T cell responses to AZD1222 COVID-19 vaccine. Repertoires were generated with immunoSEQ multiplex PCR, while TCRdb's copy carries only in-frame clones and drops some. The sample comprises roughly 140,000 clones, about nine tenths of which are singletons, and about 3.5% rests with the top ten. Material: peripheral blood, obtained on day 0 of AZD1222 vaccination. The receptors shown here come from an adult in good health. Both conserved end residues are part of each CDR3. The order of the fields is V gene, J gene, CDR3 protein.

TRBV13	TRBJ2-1	CASSLYGGLYNEQFF
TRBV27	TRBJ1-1	CASRKPGQGLTEAFF
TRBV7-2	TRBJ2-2	CASSSRTGGRTGELFF
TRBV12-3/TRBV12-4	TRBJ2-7	CASSLSGVEQYF
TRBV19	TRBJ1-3	CATGASVSGNTIYF
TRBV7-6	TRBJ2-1	CASSSGGGTGGFNEQFF
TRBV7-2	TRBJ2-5	CASSFSPGLALETQYF
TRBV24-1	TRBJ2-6	CATSDLDRDRGPGANVLTF
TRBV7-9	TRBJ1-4	CASRSLGGGGTNEKLFF
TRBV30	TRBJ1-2	CAWSFGTNYGYTF
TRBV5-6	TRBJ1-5	CASSFFQGYQPQHF